This entry features one T cell receptor beta chain sequence. Its specific antigen is unknown. Base qualities were left out, and no much larger clone turns up one base away. This entry comes from a study of blood T cell repertoires in COVID-19 (dated by TCRdb to between 2020 and 2021). Regarding the research as a whole: The collaborator samples originated in the United States, Italy and Spain and spanned the acute and convalescent phases of COVID-19. The material from the prospective study consisted of cDNA or gDNA derived from T cells, B-cell-depleted T cells, or PBMCs. Deeply sampled blood TCRbeta repertoires from subjects exposed to, actively infected with, or recovered from COVID-19 were included in the dataset. The repertoires were released in a freely available public database meant as a resource for research on the immune response to SARS-CoV-2. Samples came from the ongoing ImmuneRACE study (first 160 participants) plus 1,254 subjects from 6 global collaborators. Nearly every sample came with metadata listing a de-identified subject ID, COVID-19 status, age in years and sex. HLA class I and class II types, where available, came from metadata supplied by the sample provider rather than from assay-based typing. On the study overall, not on this receptor specifically: The quantity of clinical and demographic metadata differed by source and by participant and was supplied without curation.

Another Seattle source contributed samples from volunteer blood donors who had recovered from COVID-19. The collaborating institutions used their own protocols to collect whole blood in K2EDTA tubes. Collaborator samples were shipped for TCRbeta analysis as frozen whole blood, isolated PBMCs, or DNA extracted from either sample type. From the germline V gene (reference sequence), CDR1 is SGHAT and CDR2 is FQDESV. The CDR3 contains 15 residues, cysteine and phenylalanine counted. Only the CDR3 part of the read is kept: 45 bases, read in frame from the first base. V loses 6 bases, J loses 0 bases, and the germline ends lie 12 bases apart. The immunoSEQ Assay, a bias-controlled multiplex PCR, was used to amplify TCRbeta CDR3 regions from genomic DNA. From the authors' description of their analysis: The number of nucleated cells in each sample was estimated by amplification of reference gene primers within the assay. Sequence reads were collapsed and filtered to measure the absolute abundance of every unique TCRbeta CDR3 rearrangement. Productive Simpson clonality was computed per sample as the square root of Simpson's diversity index over productive rearrangements. The table comes from immuneACCESS by way of TCRdb, which keeps in-frame sequences with V and J called. Part of the clones is missing from these tables; in studies checked, under half for an unresolved V gene and the rest for unknown reasons. D and trimming come from the DNA, and the V and J calls and clone size come from that table. This sample holds roughly 220,000 clones; 80% to 85% were observed only once. Less than 6.5% of the sample goes to the ten largest clones.

The sample taken for sequencing was peripheral blood. The TCR sequence derives from a woman aged 55 to 70 who had recovered from COVID-19. The sequence links TRBV11-1 to TRBJ2-1; the D segment could be TRBD2, given 6 matching bases. The CDR3 region: CASRPTSYSYNEQFF. The nucleotide sequence is TGTGCCAGCAGGCCCACTAGCTACTCCTACAATGAGCAGTTCTTC.